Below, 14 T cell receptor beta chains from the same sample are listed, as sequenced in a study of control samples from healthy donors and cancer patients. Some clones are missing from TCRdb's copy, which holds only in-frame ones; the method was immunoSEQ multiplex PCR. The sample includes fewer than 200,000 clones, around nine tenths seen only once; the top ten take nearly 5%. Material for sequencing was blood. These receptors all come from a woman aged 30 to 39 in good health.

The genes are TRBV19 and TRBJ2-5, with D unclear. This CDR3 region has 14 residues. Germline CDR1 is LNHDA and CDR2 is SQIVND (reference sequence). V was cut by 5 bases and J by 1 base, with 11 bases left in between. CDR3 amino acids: CASSPPRLQETQYF. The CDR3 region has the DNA TGTGCCAGTAGTCCCCCAAGACTCCAAGAGACCCAGTACTTC.

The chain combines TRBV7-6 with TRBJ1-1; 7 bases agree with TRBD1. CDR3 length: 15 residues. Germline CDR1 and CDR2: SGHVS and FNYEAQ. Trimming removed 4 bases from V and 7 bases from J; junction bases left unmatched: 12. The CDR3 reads CASSSKTGSKGEAFF. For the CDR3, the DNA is TGTGCCAGCAGCTCTAAGACAGGGAGTAAAGGTGAAGCTTTCTTT.

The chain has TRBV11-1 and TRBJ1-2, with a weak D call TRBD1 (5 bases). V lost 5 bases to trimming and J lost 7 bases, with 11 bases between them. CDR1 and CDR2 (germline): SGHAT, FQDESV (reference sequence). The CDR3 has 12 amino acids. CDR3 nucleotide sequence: TGTGCCAGCAGCCAGGGTGGTGGTGGCTACACCTTC. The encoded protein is CASSQGGGGYTF.

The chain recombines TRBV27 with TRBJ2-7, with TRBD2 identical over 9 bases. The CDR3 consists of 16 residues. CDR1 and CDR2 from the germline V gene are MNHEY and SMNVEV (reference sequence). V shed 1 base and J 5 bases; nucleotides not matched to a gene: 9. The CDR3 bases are TGTGCCAGCAGTTTATTGAGGGCGGGAGGGCCGGACGAGCAGTACTTC. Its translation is CASSLLRAGGPDEQYF.

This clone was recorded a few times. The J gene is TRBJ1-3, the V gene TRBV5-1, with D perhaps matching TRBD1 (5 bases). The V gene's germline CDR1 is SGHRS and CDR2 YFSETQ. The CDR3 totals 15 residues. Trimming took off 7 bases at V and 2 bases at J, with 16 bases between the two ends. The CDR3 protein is CASALTEPTGNTIYF. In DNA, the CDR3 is TGCGCCAGCGCCTTGACAGAACCTACTGGAAACACCATATATTTT.

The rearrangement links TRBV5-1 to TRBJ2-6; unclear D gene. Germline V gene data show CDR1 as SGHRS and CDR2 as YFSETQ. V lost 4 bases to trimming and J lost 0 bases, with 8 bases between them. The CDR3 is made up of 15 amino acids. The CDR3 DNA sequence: TGCGCCAGCAGCAGAGGTGGCTCTGGGGCCAACGTCCTGACTTTC. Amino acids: CASSRGGSGANVLTF.

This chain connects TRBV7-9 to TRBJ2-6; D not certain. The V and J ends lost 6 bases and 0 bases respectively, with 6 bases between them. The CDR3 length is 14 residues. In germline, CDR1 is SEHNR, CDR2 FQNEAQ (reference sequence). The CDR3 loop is CASRRTSGANVLTF. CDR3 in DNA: TGTGCCAGCAGACGTACCTCTGGGGCCAACGTCCTGACTTTC.

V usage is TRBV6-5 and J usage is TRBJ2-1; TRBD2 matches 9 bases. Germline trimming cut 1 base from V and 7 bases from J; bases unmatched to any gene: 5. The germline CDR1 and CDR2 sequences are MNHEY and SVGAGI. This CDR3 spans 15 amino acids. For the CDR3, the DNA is TGTGCCAGCAGTTACTTTGGGACTAGCCTAAATGAGCAGTTCTTC. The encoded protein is CASSYFGTSLNEQFF.

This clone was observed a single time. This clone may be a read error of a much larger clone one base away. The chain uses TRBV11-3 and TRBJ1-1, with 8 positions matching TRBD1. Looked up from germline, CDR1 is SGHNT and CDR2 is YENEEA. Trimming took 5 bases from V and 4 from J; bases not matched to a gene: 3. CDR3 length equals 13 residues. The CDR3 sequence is CASSPQGATEAFF. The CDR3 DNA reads TGTGCCAGCAGCCCTCAGGGGGCCACTGAAGCTTTCTTT.

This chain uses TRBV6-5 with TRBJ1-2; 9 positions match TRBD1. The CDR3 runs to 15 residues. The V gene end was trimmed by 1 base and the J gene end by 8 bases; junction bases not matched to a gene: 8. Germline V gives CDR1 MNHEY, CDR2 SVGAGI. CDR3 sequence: CASSYWSGTGSGYTF. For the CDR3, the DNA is TGTGCCAGCAGTTACTGGTCTGGGACAGGGTCCGGCTACACCTTC.

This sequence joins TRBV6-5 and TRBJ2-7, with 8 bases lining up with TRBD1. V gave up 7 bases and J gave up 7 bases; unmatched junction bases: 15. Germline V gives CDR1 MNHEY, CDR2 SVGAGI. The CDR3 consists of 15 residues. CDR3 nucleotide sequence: TGTGCCAGCAATAACAGGGGGACCCTCCCTAGTGAGCAGTACTTC. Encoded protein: CASNNRGTLPSEQYF.

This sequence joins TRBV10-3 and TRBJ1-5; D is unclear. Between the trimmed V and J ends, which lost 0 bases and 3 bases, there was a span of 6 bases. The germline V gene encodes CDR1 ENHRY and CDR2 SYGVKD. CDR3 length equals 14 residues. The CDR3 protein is CAISESRDNQPQHF. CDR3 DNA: TGTGCCATCAGTGAGTCAAGGGACAATCAGCCCCAGCATTTT.

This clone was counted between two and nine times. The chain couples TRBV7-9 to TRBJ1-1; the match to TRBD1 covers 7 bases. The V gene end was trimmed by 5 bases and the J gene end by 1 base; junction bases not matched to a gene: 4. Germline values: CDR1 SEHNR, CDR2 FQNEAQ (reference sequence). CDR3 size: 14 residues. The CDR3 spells CASSHWTGNTEAFF. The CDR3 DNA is TGTGCCAGCAGCCACTGGACAGGGAACACTGAAGCTTTCTTT. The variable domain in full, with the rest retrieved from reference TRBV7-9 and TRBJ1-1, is DTGVSQNPRHKITKRGQNVTFRCDPISEHNRLYWYRQTLGQGPEFLTYFQNEAQLEKSRLLSDRFSAERPKGSFSTLEIQRTEQGDSAMYLCASSHWTGNTEAFFGQGTRLTVV.

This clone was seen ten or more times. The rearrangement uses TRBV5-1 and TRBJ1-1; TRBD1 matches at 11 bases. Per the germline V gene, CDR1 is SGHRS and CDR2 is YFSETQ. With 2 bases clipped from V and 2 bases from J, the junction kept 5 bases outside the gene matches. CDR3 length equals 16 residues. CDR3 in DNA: TGCGCCAGCAGCTTAGGACAGGGGGCGGGTAACACTGAAGCTTTCTTT. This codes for CASSLGQGAGNTEAFF.